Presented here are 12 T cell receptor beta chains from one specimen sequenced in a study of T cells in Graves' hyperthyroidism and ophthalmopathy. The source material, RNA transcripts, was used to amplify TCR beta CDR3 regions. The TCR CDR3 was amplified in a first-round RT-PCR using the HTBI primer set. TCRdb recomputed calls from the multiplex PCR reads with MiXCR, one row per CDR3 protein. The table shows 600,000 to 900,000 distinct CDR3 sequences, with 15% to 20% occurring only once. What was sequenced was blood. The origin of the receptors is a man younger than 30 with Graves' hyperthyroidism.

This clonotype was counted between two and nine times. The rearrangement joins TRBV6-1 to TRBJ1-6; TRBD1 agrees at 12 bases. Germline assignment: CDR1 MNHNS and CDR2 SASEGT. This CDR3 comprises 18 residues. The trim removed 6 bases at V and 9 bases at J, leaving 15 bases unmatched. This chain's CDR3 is CASSRDRGRNLHSSPLHF. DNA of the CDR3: TGTGCCAGCAGCCGGGACAGGGGGCGAAACCTCCATAGTTCACCCCTCCACTTT.

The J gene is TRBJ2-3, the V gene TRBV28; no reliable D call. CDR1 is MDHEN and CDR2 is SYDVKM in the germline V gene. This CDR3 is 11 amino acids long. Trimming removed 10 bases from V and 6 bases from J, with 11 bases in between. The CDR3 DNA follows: TGTGCCACCACCGGGTTGGATACGCAGTATTTT. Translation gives CATTGLDTQYF.

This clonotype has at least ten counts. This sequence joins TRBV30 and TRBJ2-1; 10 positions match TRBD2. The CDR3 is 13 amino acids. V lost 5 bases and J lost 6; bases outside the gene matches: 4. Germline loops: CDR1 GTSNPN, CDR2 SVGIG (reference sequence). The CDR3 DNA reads TGTGCCTGGGATCGGACTAGCGGCAATGAGCAGTTCTTC. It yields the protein CAWDRTSGNEQFF. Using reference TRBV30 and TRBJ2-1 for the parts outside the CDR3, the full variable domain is SQTIHQWPATLVQPVGSPLSLECTVEGTSNPNLYWYRQAAGRGLQLLFYSVGIGQISSEVPQNLSASRPQDRQFILSSKKLLLSDSGFYLCAWDRTSGNEQFFGPGTRLTVL.

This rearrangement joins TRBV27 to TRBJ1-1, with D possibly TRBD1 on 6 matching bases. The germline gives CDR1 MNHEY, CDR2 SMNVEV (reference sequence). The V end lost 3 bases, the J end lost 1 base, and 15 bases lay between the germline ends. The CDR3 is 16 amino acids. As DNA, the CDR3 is TGTGCCAGCAGTTTGGTTCAAAGGGGGTCGAACACTGAAGCTTTCTTT. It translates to CASSLVQRGSNTEAFF.

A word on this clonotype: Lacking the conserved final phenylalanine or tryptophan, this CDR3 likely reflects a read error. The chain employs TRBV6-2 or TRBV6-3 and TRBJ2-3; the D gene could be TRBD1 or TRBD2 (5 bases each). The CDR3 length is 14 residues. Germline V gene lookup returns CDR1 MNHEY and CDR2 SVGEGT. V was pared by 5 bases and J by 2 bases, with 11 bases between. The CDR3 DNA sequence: TGTGCCAGCAGTCTCGACGGGACCACAGATACGCAGTATCTT. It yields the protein CASSLDGTTDTQYL.

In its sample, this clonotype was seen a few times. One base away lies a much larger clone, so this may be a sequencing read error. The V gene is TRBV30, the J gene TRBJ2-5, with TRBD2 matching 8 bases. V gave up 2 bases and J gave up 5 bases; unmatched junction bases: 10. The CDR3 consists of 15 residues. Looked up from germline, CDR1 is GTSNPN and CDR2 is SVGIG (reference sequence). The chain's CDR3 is CAWSRDGGGAETQYF. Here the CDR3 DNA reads TGTGCCTGGAGTCGGGACGGGGGGGGAGCGGAGACCCAGTACTTC.

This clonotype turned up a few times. The CDR3 here is CASSPSGRGAYEQYF. DNA of the CDR3: TGTGCCAGCAGTCCGAGCGGGAGAGGTGCGTACGAGCAGTACTTC. The genes are TRBV27 and TRBJ2-7, with 8 bases identical to TRBD2. The CDR3 runs 15 residues. Looked up from germline, CDR1 is MNHEY and CDR2 is SMNVEV (reference sequence). V lost 5 bases and J lost 4; bases outside the gene matches: 10.

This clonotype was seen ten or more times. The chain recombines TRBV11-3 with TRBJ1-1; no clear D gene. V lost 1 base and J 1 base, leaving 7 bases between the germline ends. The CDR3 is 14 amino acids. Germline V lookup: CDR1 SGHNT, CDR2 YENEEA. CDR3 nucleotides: TGTGCCAGCAGCTTAGGGGCCCCGAACACTGAAGCTTTCTTT. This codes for CASSLGAPNTEAFF.

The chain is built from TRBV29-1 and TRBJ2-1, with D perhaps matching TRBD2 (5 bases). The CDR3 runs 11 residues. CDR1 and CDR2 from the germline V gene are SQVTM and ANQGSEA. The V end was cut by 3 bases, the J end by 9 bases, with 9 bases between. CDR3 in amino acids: CSVEDWGEQFF. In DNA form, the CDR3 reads TGCAGCGTTGAGGACTGGGGTGAGCAGTTCTTC.

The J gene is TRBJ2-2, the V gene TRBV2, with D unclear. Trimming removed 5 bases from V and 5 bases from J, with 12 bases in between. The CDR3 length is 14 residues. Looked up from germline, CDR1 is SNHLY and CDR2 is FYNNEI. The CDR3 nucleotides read TGTGCCAGCAGTTGGGCCTTCGGGACCGGGGAGCTGTTTTTT. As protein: CASSWAFGTGELFF.

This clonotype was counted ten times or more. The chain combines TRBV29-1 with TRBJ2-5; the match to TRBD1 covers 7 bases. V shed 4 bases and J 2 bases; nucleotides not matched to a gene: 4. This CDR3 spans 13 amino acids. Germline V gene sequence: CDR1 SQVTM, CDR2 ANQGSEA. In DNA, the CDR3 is TGCAGCGTTGGAGGGACAGCTCAAGAGACCCAGTACTTC. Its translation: CSVGGTAQETQYF.

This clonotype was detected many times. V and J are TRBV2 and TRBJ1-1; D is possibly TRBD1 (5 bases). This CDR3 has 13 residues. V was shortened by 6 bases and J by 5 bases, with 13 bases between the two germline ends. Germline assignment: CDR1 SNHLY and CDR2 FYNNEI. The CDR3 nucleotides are TGTGCCAGCAGCCCCGACAGAACGACTGAAGCTTTCTTT. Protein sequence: CASSPDRTTEAFF. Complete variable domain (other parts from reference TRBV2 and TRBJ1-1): EPEVTQTPSHQVTQMGQEVILRCVPISNHLYFYWYRQILGQKVEFLVSFYNNEISEKSEIFDDQFSVERPDGSNFTLKIRSTKLEDSAMYFCASSPDRTTEAFFGQGTRLTVV.